This T cell receptor (beta chain) emerged from a study of shared clonotypes between healthy human individuals. Overall study results and limits: The sampled material consisted only of blood, and tissue repertoires are likely to differ.

Ten immunoSEQ deep assay plates served to sequence unsorted PBMC DNA. In the source study's methods: Junction-only sequences without quality scores were provided by ImmunoSEQ, so filtering was different. Using immunoSEQ multiplex PCR, the repertoire was profiled, and TCRdb retains in-frame clones only, with some absent. V and J calls and clone size are as listed in that table; D and trimming were resolved from the DNA. Of about 490,000 clones listed, roughly 78% are singletons. Those who donated were healthy HIV-negative adults, with no recent acute infections or vaccinations reported. With respect to this clone: Its antigen remains unidentified.

The CDR3 runs 13 residues. Germline V lookup: CDR1 SGHRS, CDR2 YFSETQ. Deletions cut 4 bases from V and 7 bases from J, with 14 bases between. The TCR originated in a woman aged 40 to 49 in good health. Some clones in this sample may be carry-over from other donors' samples. The chain has TRBV5-1 and TRBJ1-2, with D maybe TRBD1 (5 bases). The sequencing input was PBMCs. CDR3 sequence reads: CASSPRDSGGYTF. The CDR3 DNA follows: TGCGCCAGCAGCCCGCGAGACAGTGGTGGCTACACCTTC.